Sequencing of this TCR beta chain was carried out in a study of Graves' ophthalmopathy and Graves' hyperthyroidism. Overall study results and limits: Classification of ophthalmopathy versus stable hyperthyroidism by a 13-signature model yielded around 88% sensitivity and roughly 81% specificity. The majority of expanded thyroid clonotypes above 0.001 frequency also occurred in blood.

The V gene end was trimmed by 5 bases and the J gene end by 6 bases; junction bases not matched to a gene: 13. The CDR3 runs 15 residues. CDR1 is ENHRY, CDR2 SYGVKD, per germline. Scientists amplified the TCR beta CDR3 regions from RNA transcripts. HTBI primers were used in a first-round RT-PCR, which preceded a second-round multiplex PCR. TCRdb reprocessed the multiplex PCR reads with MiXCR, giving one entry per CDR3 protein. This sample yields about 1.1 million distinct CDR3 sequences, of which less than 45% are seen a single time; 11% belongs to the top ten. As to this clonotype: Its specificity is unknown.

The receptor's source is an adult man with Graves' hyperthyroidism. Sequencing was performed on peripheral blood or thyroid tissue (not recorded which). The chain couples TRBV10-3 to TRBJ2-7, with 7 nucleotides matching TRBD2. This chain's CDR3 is CAISSTTGRLAEQYF. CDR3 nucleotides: TGTGCCATCAGTTCAACTACGGGCAGACTAGCCGAGCAGTACTTC.